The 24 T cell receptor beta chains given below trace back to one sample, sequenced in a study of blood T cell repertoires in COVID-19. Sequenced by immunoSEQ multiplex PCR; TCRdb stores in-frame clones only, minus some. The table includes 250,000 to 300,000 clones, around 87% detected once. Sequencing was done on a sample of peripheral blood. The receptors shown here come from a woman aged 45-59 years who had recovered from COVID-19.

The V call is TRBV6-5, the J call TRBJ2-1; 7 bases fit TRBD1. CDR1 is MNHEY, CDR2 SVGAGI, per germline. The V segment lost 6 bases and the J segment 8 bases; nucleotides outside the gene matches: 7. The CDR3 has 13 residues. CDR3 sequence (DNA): TGTGCCAGCAGACCCGACAGGGAAGATGAGCAGTTCTTC. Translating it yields CASRPDREDEQFF.

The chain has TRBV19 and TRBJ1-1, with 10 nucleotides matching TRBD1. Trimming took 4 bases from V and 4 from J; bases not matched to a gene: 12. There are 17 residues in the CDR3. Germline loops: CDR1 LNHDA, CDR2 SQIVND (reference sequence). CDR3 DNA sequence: TGTGCCAGTAGTACCCGACAGGGGGCAAGGGGGAGCACTGAAGCTTTCTTT. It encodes CASSTRQGARGSTEAFF.

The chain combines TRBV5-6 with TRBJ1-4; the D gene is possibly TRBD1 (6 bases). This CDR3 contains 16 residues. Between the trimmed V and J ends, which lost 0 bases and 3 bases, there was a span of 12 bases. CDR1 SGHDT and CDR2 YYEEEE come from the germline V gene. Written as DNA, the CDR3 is TGTGCCAGCAGCTTGGAGGGGGTTGCGGCTAATGAAAAACTGTTTTTT. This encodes CASSLEGVAANEKLFF.

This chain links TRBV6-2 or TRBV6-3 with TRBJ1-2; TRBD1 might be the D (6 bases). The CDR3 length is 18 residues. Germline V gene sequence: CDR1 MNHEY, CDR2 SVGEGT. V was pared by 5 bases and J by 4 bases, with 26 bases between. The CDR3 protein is CASSEGGRRRDLIYGYTF. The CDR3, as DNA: TGTGCCAGCAGTGAGGGGGGGCGGCGCAGAGACCTTATCTATGGCTACACCTTC.

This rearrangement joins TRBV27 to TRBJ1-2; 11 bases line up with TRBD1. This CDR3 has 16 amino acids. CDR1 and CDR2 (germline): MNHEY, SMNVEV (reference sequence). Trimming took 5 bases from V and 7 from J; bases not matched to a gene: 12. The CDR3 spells CASSPYRTGGIGGYTF. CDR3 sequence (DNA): TGTGCCAGCAGTCCATATCGGACAGGGGGCATAGGTGGCTACACCTTC.

The CDR3 DNA is TGCAGCGTCCGACACCTTCTAGCGGTTGTTGGGGATACGCAGTATTTT. Translation: CSVRHLLAVVGDTQYF. J is TRBJ2-3 and V is TRBV29-1; 7 bases are a match to TRBD2. V gave up 6 bases and J gave up 6 bases; unmatched junction bases: 18. The germline CDR1 and CDR2 sequences are SQVTM and ANQGSEA. The CDR3 is 16 residues long.

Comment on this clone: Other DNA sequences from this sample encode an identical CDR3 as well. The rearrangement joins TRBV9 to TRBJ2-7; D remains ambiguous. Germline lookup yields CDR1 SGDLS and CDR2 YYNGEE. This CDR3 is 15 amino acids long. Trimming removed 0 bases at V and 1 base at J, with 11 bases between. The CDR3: CASSVGTASSYEQYF. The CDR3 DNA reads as TGTGCCAGCAGCGTAGGTACCGCTAGTTCCTACGAGCAGTACTTC.

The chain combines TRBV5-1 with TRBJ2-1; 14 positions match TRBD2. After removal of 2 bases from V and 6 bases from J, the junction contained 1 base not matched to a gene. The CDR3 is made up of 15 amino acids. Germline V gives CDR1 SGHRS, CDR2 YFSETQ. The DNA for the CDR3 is TGCGCCAGCAGCTTAGGACTAGCGGGAGGCAATGAGCAGTTCTTC. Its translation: CASSLGLAGGNEQFF.

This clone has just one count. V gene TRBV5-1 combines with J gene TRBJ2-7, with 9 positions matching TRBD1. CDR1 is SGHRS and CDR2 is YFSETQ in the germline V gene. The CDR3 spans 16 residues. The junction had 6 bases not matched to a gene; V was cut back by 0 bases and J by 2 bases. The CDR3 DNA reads TGCGCCAGCAGCTTGGCCGGGAACAGGGGGCCCTACGAGCAGTACTTC. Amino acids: CASSLAGNRGPYEQYF. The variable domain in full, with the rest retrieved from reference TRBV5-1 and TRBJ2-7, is KAGVTQTPRYLIKTRGQQVTLSCSPISGHRSVSWYQQTPGQGLQFLFEYFSETQRNKGNFPGRFSGRQFSNSRSEMNVSTLELGDSALYLCASSLAGNRGPYEQYFGPGTRLTVT.

CDR3 amino acids: CASSQEENRGRETQYF. The CDR3 DNA reads as TGTGCCAGCAGCCAAGAAGAGAACAGGGGGCGTGAGACCCAGTACTTC. This chain uses TRBV14 with TRBJ2-5; 9 nucleotides line up with TRBD1. The germline V gene encodes CDR1 SGHDN and CDR2 FVKESK. The CDR3 totals 16 residues. V was pared by 0 bases and J by 5 bases, with 7 bases of the junction left unmatched.

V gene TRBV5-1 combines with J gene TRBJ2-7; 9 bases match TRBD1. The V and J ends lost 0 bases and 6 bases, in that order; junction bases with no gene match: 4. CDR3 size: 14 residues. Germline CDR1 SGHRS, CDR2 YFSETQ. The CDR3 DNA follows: TGCGCCAGCAGCTTGGACAGGGGGCAATCCGAGCAGTACTTC. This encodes CASSLDRGQSEQYF.

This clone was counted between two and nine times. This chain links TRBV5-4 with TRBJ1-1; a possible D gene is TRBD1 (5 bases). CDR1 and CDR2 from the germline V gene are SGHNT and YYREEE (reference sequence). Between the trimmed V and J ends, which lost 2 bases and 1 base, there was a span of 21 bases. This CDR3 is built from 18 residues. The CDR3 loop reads CASSFEQAISKGNTEAFF. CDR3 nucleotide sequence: TGTGCCAGCAGCTTTGAACAGGCGATCTCTAAGGGGAACACTGAAGCTTTCTTT.

CDR3 DNA: TGCGCCAGCAGCTTGGCCAGGGAATACGAGCAGTACTTC. Translated, it gives CASSLAREYEQYF. The V and J genes are TRBV5-1 and TRBJ2-7; possible D gene TRBD1, 5 bases. CDR3 size: 13 residues. Per germline, CDR1 SGHRS and CDR2 YFSETQ. V was trimmed by 0 bases and J by 4 bases, leaving 8 bases between them.

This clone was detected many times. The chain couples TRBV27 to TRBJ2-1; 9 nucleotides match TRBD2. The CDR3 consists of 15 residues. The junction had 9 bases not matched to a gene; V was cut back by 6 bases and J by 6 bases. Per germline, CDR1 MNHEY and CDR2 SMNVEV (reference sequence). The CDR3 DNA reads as TGTGCCAGCAGCTATGGACTAGCGTACAGCAATGAGCAGTTCTTC. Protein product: CASSYGLAYSNEQFF.

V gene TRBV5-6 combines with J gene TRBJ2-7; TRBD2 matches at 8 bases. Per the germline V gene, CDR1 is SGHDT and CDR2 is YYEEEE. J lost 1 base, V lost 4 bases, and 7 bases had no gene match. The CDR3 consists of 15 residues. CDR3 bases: TGTGCCAGCAGCCATACTAGCGGAGATTCCTACGAGCAGTACTTC. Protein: CASSHTSGDSYEQYF.

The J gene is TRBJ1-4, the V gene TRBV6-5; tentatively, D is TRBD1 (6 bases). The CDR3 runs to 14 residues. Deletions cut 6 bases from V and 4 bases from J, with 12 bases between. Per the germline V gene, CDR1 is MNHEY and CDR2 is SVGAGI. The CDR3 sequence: CASSLAGVNEKLFF. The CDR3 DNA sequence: TGTGCCAGCAGCTTAGCAGGGGTTAATGAAAAACTGTTTTTT.

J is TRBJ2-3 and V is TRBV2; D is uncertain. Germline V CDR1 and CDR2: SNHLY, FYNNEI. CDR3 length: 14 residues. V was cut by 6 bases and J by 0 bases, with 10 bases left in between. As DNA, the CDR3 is TGTGCCAGCAGCCCTTGGGCTAGCACAGATACGCAGTATTTT. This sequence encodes CASSPWASTDTQYF.

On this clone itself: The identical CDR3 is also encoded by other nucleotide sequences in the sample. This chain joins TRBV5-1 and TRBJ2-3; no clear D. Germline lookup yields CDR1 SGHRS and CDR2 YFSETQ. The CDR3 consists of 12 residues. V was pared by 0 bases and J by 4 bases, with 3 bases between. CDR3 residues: CASSLASDTQYF. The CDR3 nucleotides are TGCGCCAGCAGCTTGGCCTCAGATACGCAGTATTTT.

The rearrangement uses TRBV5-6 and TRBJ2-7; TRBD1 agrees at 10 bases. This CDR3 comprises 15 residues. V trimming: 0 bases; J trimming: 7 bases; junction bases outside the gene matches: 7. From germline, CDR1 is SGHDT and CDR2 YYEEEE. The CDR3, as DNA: TGTGCCAGCAGCTTGGACGTGACAGGGGGCTCGGAGCAGTACTTC. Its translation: CASSLDVTGGSEQYF.

CDR3 sequence: CSVSRDRGPYEQYF. CDR3 bases: TGCAGCGTTAGTCGGGACAGGGGCCCCTACGAGCAGTACTTC. J is TRBJ2-7 and V is TRBV29-1, with 10 bases that match TRBD1. The V gene's germline CDR1 is SQVTM and CDR2 ANQGSEA. The V gene end was trimmed by 5 bases and the J gene end by 2 bases; junction bases not matched to a gene: 6. This CDR3 contains 14 residues.

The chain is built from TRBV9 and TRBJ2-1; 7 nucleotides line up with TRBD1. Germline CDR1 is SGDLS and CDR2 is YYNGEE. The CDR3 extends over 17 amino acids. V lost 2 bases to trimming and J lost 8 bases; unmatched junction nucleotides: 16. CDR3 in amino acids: CASSVRTGTLSGDEQFF. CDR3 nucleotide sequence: TGTGCCAGCAGCGTCCGGACAGGAACACTTTCCGGGGATGAGCAGTTCTTC. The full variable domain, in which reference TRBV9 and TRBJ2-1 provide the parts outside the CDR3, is DSGVTQTPKHLITATGQRVTLRCSPRSGDLSVYWYQQSLDQGLQFLIQYYNGEERAKGNILERFSAQQFPDLHSELNLSSLELGDSALYFCASSVRTGTLSGDEQFFGPGTRLTVL.

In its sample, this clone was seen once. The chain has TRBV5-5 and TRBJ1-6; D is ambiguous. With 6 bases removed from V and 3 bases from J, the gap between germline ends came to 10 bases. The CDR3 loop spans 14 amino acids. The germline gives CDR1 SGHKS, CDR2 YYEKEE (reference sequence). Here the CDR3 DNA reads TGTGCCAGCAACCAGATTCTCTATAATTCACCCCTCCACTTT. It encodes CASNQILYNSPLHF. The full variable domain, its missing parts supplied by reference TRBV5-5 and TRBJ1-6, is DAGVTQSPTHLIKTRGQQVTLRCSPISGHKSVSWYQQVLGQGPQFIFQYYEKEERGRGNFPDRFSARQFPNYSSELNVNALLLGDSALYLCASNQILYNSPLHFGNGTRLTVT.

The CDR3 nucleotides are TGCGCCAGCAGCTTGTCAGTCACAGGGGTTGAAAAACTGTTTTTT. Translation: CASSLSVTGVEKLFF. This chain connects TRBV5-1 to TRBJ1-4; 7 bases fit TRBD1. V was clipped by 1 base and J by 7 bases; unmatched bases: 7. The CDR3 sequence is 15 residues long. CDR1 and CDR2 (germline): SGHRS, YFSETQ. Full variable domain (remainder filled in from reference TRBV5-1 and TRBJ1-4): KAGVTQTPRYLIKTRGQQVTLSCSPISGHRSVSWYQQTPGQGLQFLFEYFSETQRNKGNFPGRFSGRQFSNSRSEMNVSTLELGDSALYLCASSLSVTGVEKLFFGSGTQLSVL.

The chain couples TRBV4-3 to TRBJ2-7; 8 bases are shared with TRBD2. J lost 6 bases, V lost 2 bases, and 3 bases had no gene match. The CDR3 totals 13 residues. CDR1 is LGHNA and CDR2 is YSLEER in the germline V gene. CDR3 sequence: CASSQWLAGEQYF. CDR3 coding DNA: TGCGCCAGCAGCCAATGGCTAGCGGGCGAGCAGTACTTC.